Sequencing of this T cell receptor (beta chain) was carried out in a study of T cell repertoires in cytomegalovirus infection. Across the whole study: Public signatures in TCR beta pointed to CMV infection and matching HLA type.

MiXCR, applied by TCRdb to the reads, yields one record per CDR3 protein. The table lists a few hundred thousand distinct CDR3 sequences, about a sixth of them singletons. Overall study findings and caveats: Ex vivo responses were dominated by HLA-C-restricted CMV-specific TCR beta clonotypes. There were carriers of CMV plus the relevant HLA, and cumulative public TCR beta family frequency identified them.

The CDR3 consists of 14 residues. CDR1 and CDR2 from the germline V gene are MNHEY and SVGAGI. The trim removed 2 bases at V and 5 bases at J, leaving 3 bases unmatched. This clonotype was detected many times. Its antigen is as yet unknown. This clonotype was obtained from a human donor in good health (CMV status not recorded). Some clones in this sample may be carry-over from other donors' samples. The gene calls are TRBV6-5 and TRBJ2-7; 10 bases are shared with TRBD1. Material: CD8+ T cells from PBMCs. CDR3 sequence (DNA): TGTGCCAGCAGTTACGGACAGGGGGTCGACGAGCAGTACTTC. It encodes CASSYGQGVDEQYF.